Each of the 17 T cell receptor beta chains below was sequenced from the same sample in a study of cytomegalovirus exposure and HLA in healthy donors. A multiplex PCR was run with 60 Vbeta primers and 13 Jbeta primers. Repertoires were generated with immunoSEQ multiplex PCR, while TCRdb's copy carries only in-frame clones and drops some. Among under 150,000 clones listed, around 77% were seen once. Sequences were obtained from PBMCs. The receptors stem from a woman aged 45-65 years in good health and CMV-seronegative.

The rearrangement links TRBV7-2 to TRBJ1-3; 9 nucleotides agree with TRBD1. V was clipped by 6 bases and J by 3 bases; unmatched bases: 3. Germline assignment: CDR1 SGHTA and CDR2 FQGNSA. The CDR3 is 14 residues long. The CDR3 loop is CASRGTGNGNTIYF. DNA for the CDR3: TGTGCCAGCAGAGGGACAGGGAATGGAAACACCATATATTTT.

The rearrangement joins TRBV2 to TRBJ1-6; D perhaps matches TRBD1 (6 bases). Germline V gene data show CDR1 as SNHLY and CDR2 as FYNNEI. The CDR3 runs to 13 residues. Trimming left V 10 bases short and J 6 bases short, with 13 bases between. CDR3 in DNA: TGTGCCACCACAGGGTTGGCTAATTCACCCCTCCACTTT. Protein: CATTGLANSPLHF. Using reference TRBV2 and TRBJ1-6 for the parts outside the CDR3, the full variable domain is EPEVTQTPSHQVTQMGQEVILRCVPISNHLYFYWYRQILGQKVEFLVSFYNNEISEKSEIFDDQFSVERPDGSNFTLKIRSTKLEDSAMYFCATTGLANSPLHFGNGTRLTVT.

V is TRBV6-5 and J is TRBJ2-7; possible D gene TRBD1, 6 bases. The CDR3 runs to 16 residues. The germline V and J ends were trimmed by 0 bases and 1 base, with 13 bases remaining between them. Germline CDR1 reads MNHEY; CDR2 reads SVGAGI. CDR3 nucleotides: TGTGCCAGCAGTTACTCGCCCAGGGGAAATTCCTACGAGCAGTACTTC. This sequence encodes CASSYSPRGNSYEQYF.

In DNA form, the CDR3 reads TGTGCCAGCTCACCCCTCCCCGGACAAGGGTCGGCCGGGGAGCTGTTTTTT. It translates to CASSPLPGQGSAGELFF. V usage is TRBV18 and J usage is TRBJ2-2; D possibly corresponds to TRBD1 (5 bases). V lost 3 bases, J lost 6 bases, and 20 bases lay in between. The CDR3 covers 17 residues. Germline V lookup: CDR1 KGHSH, CDR2 LQKENI.

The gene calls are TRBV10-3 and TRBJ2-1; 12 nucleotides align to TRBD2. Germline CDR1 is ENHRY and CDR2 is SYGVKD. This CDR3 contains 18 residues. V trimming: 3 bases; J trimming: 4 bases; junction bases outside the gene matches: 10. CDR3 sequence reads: CAISDYMTSGGRYNEQFF. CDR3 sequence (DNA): TGTGCCATCAGTGACTACATGACTAGCGGGGGCCGTTACAATGAGCAGTTCTTC.

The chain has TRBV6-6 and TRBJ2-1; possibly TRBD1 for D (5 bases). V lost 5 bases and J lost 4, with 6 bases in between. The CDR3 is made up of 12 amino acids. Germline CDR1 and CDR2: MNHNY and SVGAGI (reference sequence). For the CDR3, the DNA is TGTGCCAGCAGTACAGGTTACAATGAGCAGTTCTTC. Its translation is CASSTGYNEQFF.

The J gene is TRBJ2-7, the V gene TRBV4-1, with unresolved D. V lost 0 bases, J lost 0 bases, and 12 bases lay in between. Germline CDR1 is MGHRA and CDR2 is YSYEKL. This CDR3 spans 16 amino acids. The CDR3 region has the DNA TGCGCCAGCAGCCAAGACTTCACCCTAACCTCCTACGAGCAGTACTTC. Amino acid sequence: CASSQDFTLTSYEQYF.

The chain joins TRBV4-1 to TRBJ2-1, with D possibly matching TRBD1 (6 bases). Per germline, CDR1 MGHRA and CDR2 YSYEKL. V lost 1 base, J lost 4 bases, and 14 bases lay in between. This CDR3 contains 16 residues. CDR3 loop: CASSQGKGEIYNEQFF. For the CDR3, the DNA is TGCGCCAGCAGCCAAGGGAAGGGGGAGATTTACAATGAGCAGTTCTTC.

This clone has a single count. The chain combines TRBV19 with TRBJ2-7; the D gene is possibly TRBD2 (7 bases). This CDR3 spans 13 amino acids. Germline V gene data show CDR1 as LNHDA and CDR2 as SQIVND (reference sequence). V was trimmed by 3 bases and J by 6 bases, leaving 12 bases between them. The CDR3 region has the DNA TGTGCCAGTAGTATCCACAGGGAGGGCGAGCAGTACTTC. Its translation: CASSIHREGEQYF.

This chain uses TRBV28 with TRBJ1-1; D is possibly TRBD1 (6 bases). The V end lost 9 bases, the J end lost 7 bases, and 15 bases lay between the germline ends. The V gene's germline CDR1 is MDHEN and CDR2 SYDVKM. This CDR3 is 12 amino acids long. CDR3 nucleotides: TGTGCCAGTCGCGGGCAGGGGTATGAAGCTTTCTTT. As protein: CASRGQGYEAFF.

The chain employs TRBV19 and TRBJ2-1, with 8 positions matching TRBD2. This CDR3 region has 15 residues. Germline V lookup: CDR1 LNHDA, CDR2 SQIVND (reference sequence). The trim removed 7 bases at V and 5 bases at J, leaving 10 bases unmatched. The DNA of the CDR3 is TGTGCCAGTACCTTAGGGGCGGGGGGTCACAATGAGCAGTTCTTC. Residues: CASTLGAGGHNEQFF.

The CDR3 loop reads CASSMQGTQRAFF. The CDR3 nucleotides read TGTGCCAGTAGTATGCAGGGGACCCAGAGGGCTTTCTTT. The rearrangement links TRBV19 to TRBJ1-1; perhaps TRBD1 as D (6 bases). The CDR3 extends over 13 amino acids. V lost 3 bases and J 11 bases, leaving 16 bases between the germline ends. Germline V gives CDR1 LNHDA, CDR2 SQIVND (reference sequence).

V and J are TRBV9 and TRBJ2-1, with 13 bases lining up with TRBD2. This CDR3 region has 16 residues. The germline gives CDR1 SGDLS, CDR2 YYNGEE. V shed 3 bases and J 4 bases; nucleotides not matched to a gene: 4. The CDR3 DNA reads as TGTGCCAGCAGCGCCCGACTAGCGGGGGGATACAATGAGCAGTTCTTC. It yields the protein CASSARLAGGYNEQFF. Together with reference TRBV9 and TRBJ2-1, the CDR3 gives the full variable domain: DSGVTQTPKHLITATGQRVTLRCSPRSGDLSVYWYQQSLDQGLQFLIQYYNGEERAKGNILERFSAQQFPDLHSELNLSSLELGDSALYFCASSARLAGGYNEQFFGPGTRLTVL.

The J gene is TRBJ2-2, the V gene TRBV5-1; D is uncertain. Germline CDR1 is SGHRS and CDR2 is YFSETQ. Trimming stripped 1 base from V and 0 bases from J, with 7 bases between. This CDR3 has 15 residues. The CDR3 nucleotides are TGCGCCAGCAGCTTGACACAAACGAACACCGGGGAGCTGTTTTTT. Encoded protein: CASSLTQTNTGELFF.

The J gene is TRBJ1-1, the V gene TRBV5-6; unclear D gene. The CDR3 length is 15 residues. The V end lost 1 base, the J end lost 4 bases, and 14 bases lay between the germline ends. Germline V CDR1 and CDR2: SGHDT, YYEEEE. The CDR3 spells CASSLFLSLGTEAFF. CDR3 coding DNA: TGTGCCAGCAGCTTGTTTTTGTCGCTCGGCACTGAAGCTTTCTTT.

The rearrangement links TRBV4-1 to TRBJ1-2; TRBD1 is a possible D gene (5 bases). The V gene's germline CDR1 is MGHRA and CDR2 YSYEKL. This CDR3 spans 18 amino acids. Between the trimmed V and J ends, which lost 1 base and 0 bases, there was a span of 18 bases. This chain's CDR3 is CASSQGSGTGSSNYGYTF. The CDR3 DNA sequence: TGCGCCAGCAGCCAAGGATCCGGGACTGGGTCTTCTAACTATGGCTACACCTTC.

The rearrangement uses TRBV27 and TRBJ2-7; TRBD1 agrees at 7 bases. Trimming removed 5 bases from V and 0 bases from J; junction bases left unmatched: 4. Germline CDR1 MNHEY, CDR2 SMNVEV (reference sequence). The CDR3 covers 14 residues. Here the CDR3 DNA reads TGTGCCAGCAGTGTCGACAGGGTCTCCTACGAGCAGTACTTC. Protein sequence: CASSVDRVSYEQYF.